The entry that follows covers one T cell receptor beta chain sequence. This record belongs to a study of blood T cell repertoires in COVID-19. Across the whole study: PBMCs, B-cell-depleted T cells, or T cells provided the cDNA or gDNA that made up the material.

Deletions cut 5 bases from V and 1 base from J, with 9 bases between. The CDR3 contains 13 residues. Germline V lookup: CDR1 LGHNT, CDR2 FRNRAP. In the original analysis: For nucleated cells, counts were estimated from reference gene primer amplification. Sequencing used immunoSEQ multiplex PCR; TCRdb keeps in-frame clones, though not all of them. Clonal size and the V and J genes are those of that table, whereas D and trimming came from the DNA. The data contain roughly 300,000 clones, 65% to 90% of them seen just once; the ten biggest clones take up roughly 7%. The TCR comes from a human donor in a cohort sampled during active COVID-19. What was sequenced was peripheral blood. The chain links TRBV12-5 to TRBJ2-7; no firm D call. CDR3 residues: CASGPSSSYEQYF. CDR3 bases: TGTGCTAGTGGTCCCTCTTCTTCCTACGAGCAGTACTTC.